This entry lists 25 T cell receptor beta chains sequenced from one sample in a study of T cells in Graves' hyperthyroidism and ophthalmopathy. Amplification yielded TCR beta CDR3 regions, with RNA transcripts as the source. Initially, a first-round RT-PCR of the TCR CDR3 employed the HTBI primer set. TCRdb re-called the multiplex PCR reads through MiXCR, storing one row per CDR3 protein. The table has more than 550,000 distinct CDR3 sequences, 17% seen once. Input material: blood. The receptors were gathered from a man between 45 and 60 years old with Graves' hyperthyroidism.

In its sample, this clonotype was seen a few times. This chain joins TRBV20-1 and TRBJ2-6, with D hard to call. Trimming took off 3 bases at V and 1 base at J, with 4 bases between the two ends. The germline gives CDR1 DFQATT, CDR2 SNEGSKA (reference sequence). The CDR3 is 13 residues long. The CDR3 loop is CSASQSGANVLTF. The CDR3 DNA sequence: TGCAGTGCTAGCCAATCTGGGGCCAACGTCCTGACTTTC.

In its sample, this clonotype was seen many times. The genes are TRBV28 and TRBJ2-2; D remains ambiguous. V lost 6 bases to trimming and J lost 0 bases, with 14 bases between them. Germline V gene data show CDR1 as MDHEN and CDR2 as SYDVKM. The CDR3 length is 16 residues. Here the CDR3 DNA reads TGTGCCAGCAGCCCGAGGCGGACCGCGAACACCGGGGAGCTGTTTTTT. Encoded protein: CASSPRRTANTGELFF.

The genes are TRBV9 and TRBJ1-3; D uncertain. V lost 0 bases, J lost 0 bases, and 10 bases lay in between. The CDR3 consists of 16 residues. CDR1 and CDR2 from the germline V gene are SGDLS and YYNGEE. In DNA form, the CDR3 reads TGTGCCAGCAGCGTAGCCTCCTCGAGCTCTGGAAACACCATATATTTT. It codes for CASSVASSSSGNTIYF.

CDR3 nucleotides: TGTGCCAGCAGTGGGGGCACAGGGCGGGAGGGGGGGGATGAGCAGTTCTTC. Translating it yields CASSGGTGREGGDEQFF. This sequence joins TRBV2 and TRBJ2-1; 9 nucleotides align to TRBD2. This CDR3 contains 17 residues. From germline, CDR1 is SNHLY and CDR2 FYNNEI. Trimming removed 4 bases from V and 8 bases from J; junction bases left unmatched: 15.

The chain has TRBV11-2 and TRBJ2-7; D is perhaps TRBD1 or TRBD2 (5 bases each). From germline, CDR1 is SGHAT and CDR2 FQNNGV. CDR3 length: 15 residues. Trimming pared 2 bases from V and 2 bases from J, leaving 13 bases between. The CDR3 is CASSLFRDPAYEQYF. In DNA, the CDR3 is TGTGCCAGCAGCTTATTCCGGGACCCAGCCTACGAGCAGTACTTC.

This chain uses TRBV6-1 with TRBJ2-7, with 9 bases fitting TRBD1. In germline, CDR1 is MNHNS, CDR2 SASEGT. V was clipped by 3 bases and J by 5 bases; unmatched bases: 5. The CDR3 loop spans 14 amino acids. This CDR3 reads CASSEGQGGHEQYF. The CDR3 DNA reads TGTGCCAGCAGTGAGGGACAGGGTGGGCACGAGCAGTACTTC.

The table lists this clonotype with a few counts. A read error is possible here, since a much larger clone lies one base away. The chain carries TRBV7-2 and TRBJ2-7; D unclear. CDR1 and CDR2 (germline): SGHTA, FQGNSA. V was clipped by 1 base and J by 6 bases, with 10 bases between them. CDR3 length equals 13 residues. The CDR3 bases are TGTGCCAGCAGCTTAGGTGGGGATGGCGAGCAGTACTTC. This sequence encodes CASSLGGDGEQYF.

There are many counts of this clonotype. The chain employs TRBV2 and TRBJ1-2, with a possible D match to TRBD1 (6 bases). Trimming removed 6 bases at V and 8 bases at J, with 16 bases between. This CDR3 is 13 amino acids long. Per the germline V gene, CDR1 is SNHLY and CDR2 is FYNNEI. The CDR3 DNA reads TGTGCCAGCAGACTCGGGGAGGGGGGAGGCTACACCTTC. The encoded protein is CASRLGEGGGYTF.

This clonotype was detected ten times or more. The rearrangement joins TRBV30 to TRBJ1-2, with TRBD1 identical over 7 bases. Trimming at V came to 4 bases and at J to 8 bases, leaving 7 bases not matched to a gene. Germline V gene data show CDR1 as GTSNPN and CDR2 as SVGIG (reference sequence). The CDR3 runs 12 residues. The CDR3 bases are TGTGCCTGGAATGAGGGGGCGCGGGGCTACACCTTC. Protein sequence: CAWNEGARGYTF.

This chain uses TRBV13 with TRBJ2-7, with 12 nucleotides matching TRBD1. This CDR3 comprises 12 residues. Germline CDR1 PRHDT, CDR2 FYEKMQ (reference sequence). V was clipped by 9 bases and J by 6 bases; unmatched bases: 3. CDR3 bases: TGTGCCAGTGGGACAGGGGGCGGCGAGCAGTACTTC. Translated: CASGTGGGEQYF.

This clonotype has a count of ten or more. The V gene is TRBV12-3 or TRBV12-4, the J gene TRBJ2-7; D gene unclear. CDR3 length: 14 residues. V dropped 2 bases and J dropped 6 bases, with 14 bases sitting between them. The CDR3 is CASSLSGRPSEQYF. The DNA of the CDR3 is TGTGCCAGCAGTTTAAGTGGTAGACCCTCCGAGCAGTACTTC.

This clonotype was detected only a few times. This chain uses TRBV2 with TRBJ1-1, with 9 positions matching TRBD1. Germline CDR1 reads SNHLY; CDR2 reads FYNNEI. The CDR3 is 14 amino acids. Trimming at V came to 6 bases and at J to 7 bases, leaving 9 bases not matched to a gene. The CDR3 nucleotides are TGTGCCAGCAGACGAGACAGGGGGACGGTTGAAGCTTTCTTT. This translates into CASRRDRGTVEAFF. Full variable domain (rest looked up from reference TRBV2 and TRBJ1-1): EPEVTQTPSHQVTQMGQEVILRCVPISNHLYFYWYRQILGQKVEFLVSFYNNEISEKSEIFDDQFSVERPDGSNFTLKIRSTKLEDSAMYFCASRRDRGTVEAFFGQGTRLTVV.

This clonotype was seen many times. This chain connects TRBV28 to TRBJ2-7; D remains unclear. The CDR3 has 15 residues. V dropped 3 bases and J dropped 3 bases, with 15 bases sitting between them. Germline V gene sequence: CDR1 MDHEN, CDR2 SYDVKM. The CDR3 region has the DNA TGTGCCAGCAGTTTGGTCTCGGGCAGCCTCTACGAGCAGTACTTC. Translation gives CASSLVSGSLYEQYF.

This clonotype was recorded many times. J is TRBJ2-4 and V is TRBV7-8; D remains ambiguous. CDR3 size: 12 residues. V was cut by 3 bases and J by 6 bases, with 6 bases left in between. Germline assignment: CDR1 SGHVS and CDR2 FQNEAQ. The chain's CDR3 is CASSFRGNIQYF. The CDR3, as DNA: TGTGCCAGCAGCTTTCGTGGAAACATTCAGTACTTC.

This clonotype has at least ten counts. This chain joins TRBV6-1 and TRBJ2-7; no clear D. CDR1 MNHNS and CDR2 SASEGT come from the germline V gene. V was cut by 6 bases and J by 0 bases, with 15 bases left in between. The CDR3 contains 15 residues. The CDR3 DNA is TGTGCCAGCAGGTCCCTGACACTTAGCTCCTACGAGCAGTACTTC. It codes for CASRSLTLSSYEQYF.

This clonotype was recorded many times. The CDR3 is CASSYNGRDSKAFF. The CDR3 DNA is TGTGCCAGCAGTTACAACGGTCGTGATAGTAAAGCTTTCTTT. This chain links TRBV6-5 with TRBJ1-1; no clear D. CDR3 length: 14 amino acids. With 2 bases removed from V and 9 bases from J, the gap between germline ends came to 16 bases. Germline CDR1 MNHEY, CDR2 SVGAGI.

Ten or more counts support this clonotype. J is TRBJ1-2 and V is TRBV28; possibly TRBD1 for D (6 bases). The CDR3 is 14 amino acids. V was clipped by 5 bases and J by 7 bases, with 17 bases between them. Germline CDR1 reads MDHEN; CDR2 reads SYDVKM. CDR3 in amino acids: CASSTGQTSSGYTF. Written as DNA, the CDR3 is TGTGCCAGCAGTACCGGACAGACCTCGAGTGGCTACACCTTC.

This clonotype was seen a few times. The chain is built from TRBV3-1 and TRBJ2-2; the D is unclear. The V and J ends lost 4 bases and 2 bases respectively, with 14 bases between them. The V gene's germline CDR1 is LGHDT and CDR2 YNNKEL (reference sequence). The CDR3 is made up of 16 amino acids. CDR3 DNA sequence: TGTGCCAGCAGCCCCGTTCTACTTTCCAACACCGGGGAGCTGTTTTTT. Its protein product is CASSPVLLSNTGELFF.

This clonotype was recorded at least ten times. The rearrangement links TRBV7-9 to TRBJ2-7; 13 nucleotides match TRBD2. Germline V CDR1 and CDR2: SEHNR, FQNEAQ (reference sequence). J lost 6 bases, V lost 6 bases, and 8 bases had no gene match. This CDR3 spans 15 amino acids. In DNA form, the CDR3 reads TGTGCCAGCAGATCACTAGCGGGAGGGCCCTCCGAGCAGTACTTC. Translation: CASRSLAGGPSEQYF. Based on the CDR3 plus reference TRBV7-9 and TRBJ2-7, the full variable domain is DTGVSQNPRHKITKRGQNVTFRCDPISEHNRLYWYRQTLGQGPEFLTYFQNEAQLEKSRLLSDRFSAERPKGSFSTLEIQRTEQGDSAMYLCASRSLAGGPSEQYFGPGTRLTVT.

This clonotype was counted at least ten times. The chain carries TRBV24-1 and TRBJ1-1, with 8 bases that match TRBD1. With 4 bases clipped from V and 4 bases from J, the junction kept 7 bases outside the gene matches. The germline CDR1 and CDR2 sequences are KGHDR and SFDVKD. The CDR3 totals 15 residues. In nucleotides, the CDR3 is TGTGCCACCAGTGAAGGCCAGGGGGCGGTCACTGAAGCTTTCTTT. This encodes CATSEGQGAVTEAFF.

This clonotype occurred many times. The chain links TRBV7-8 to TRBJ2-3; possible D gene TRBD2, 6 bases. This CDR3 is 15 amino acids long. The germline V gene has CDR1 SGHVS and CDR2 FQNEAQ. V lost 1 base, J lost 2 bases, and 10 bases lay in between. CDR3 region: CASSLDGSPTDTQYF. CDR3 nucleotide sequence: TGTGCCAGCAGCTTAGACGGGAGCCCCACAGATACGCAGTATTTT. Complete variable domain (other parts from reference TRBV7-8 and TRBJ2-3): GAGVSQSPRYKVAKRGQDVALRCDPISGHVSLFWYQQALGQGPEFLTYFQNEAQLDKSGLPSDRFFAERPEGSVSTLKIQRTQQEDSAVYLCASSLDGSPTDTQYFGPGTRLTVL.

This clonotype turned up a few times. The genes are TRBV6-2 or TRBV6-3 and TRBJ2-1; the D gene is possibly TRBD1 (5 bases). Trimming took 6 bases from V and 4 from J, leaving 13 bases between them. The CDR3 is 14 residues long. Germline CDR1 reads MNHEY; CDR2 reads SVGEGT. The CDR3: CASRDPDRYNEQFF. The CDR3 DNA follows: TGTGCCAGCAGAGACCCCGACAGATACAATGAGCAGTTCTTC.

This clonotype was picked up many times. This rearrangement joins TRBV28 to TRBJ2-7; a weak D match, TRBD2 (5 bases). Germline V CDR1 and CDR2: MDHEN, SYDVKM. The V and J ends lost 2 bases and 2 bases respectively, with 7 bases between them. This CDR3 region has 13 residues. The CDR3 loop is CASSLGSPYEQYF. The CDR3 DNA follows: TGTGCCAGCAGTTTAGGGAGTCCCTACGAGCAGTACTTC. The full variable domain, its missing parts supplied by reference TRBV28 and TRBJ2-7, is DVKVTQSSRYLVKRTGEKVFLECVQDMDHENMFWYRQDPGLGLRLIYFSYDVKMKEKGDIPEGYSVSREKKERFSLILESASTNQTSMYLCASSLGSPYEQYFGPGTRLTVT.

This clonotype was seen ten or more times. The chain joins TRBV7-2 to TRBJ2-1; 12 nucleotides match TRBD2. J was trimmed by 8 bases and V by 5 bases; bases with no gene match: 10. The CDR3 covers 16 residues. CDR1 is SGHTA and CDR2 is FQGNSA in the germline V gene. CDR3 sequence: CASSILAGGPVDEQFF. For the CDR3, the DNA is TGTGCCAGCAGCATCCTAGCGGGAGGGCCAGTCGATGAGCAGTTCTTC.

The gene calls are TRBV7-2 and TRBJ2-7; 8 positions match TRBD2. The CDR3 length is 16 residues. The trim removed 5 bases at V and 1 base at J, leaving 10 bases unmatched. Germline CDR1 SGHTA, CDR2 FQGNSA. The CDR3 spells CASSPGLAHTSYEQYF. DNA for the CDR3: TGTGCCAGCAGCCCTGGACTAGCTCATACGTCCTACGAGCAGTACTTC.